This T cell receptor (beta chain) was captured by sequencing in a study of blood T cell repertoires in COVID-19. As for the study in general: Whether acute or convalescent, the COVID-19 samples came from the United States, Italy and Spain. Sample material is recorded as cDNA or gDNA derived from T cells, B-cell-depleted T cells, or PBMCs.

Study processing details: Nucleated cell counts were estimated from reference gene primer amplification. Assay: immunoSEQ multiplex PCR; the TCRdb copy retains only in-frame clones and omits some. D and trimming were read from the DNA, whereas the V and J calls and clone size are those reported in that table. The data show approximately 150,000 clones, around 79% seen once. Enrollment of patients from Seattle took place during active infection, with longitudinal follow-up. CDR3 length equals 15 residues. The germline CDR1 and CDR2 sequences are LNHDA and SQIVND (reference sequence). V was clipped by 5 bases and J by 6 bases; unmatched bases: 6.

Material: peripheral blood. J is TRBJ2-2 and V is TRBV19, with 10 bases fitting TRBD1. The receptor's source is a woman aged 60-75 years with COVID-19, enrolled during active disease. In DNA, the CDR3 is TGTGCCAGTAGTGAGACAGGGGGCTTCGCCGGGGAGCTGTTTTTT. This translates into CASSETGGFAGELFF.